This note documents a single T cell receptor beta chain sequence. The antigen is not known. The record originates from a study of monozygotic twins with inflammatory bowel disease. Template switching added UMIs carrying a 6-nucleotide sample barcode. With the 5' RACE reads reprocessed, TCRdb shows one record per CDR3 protein and no DNA. The repertoire table contains approximately 100,000 distinct CDR3 sequences. The CDR3 is made up of 16 amino acids. The germline CDR1 and CDR2 sequences are DFQATT and SNEGSKA (reference sequence). Study-level results: Especially with disease activity, IBD patients had fewer clonotypes in common with others than healthy twins did. TCRbeta inverse Simpson diversity was decreased in IBD patients versus healthy co-twins. Support was lacking for any single strong IBD-associated signal or clonotype.

The sequenced material came from blood. The J gene is TRBJ2-1, the V gene TRBV20-1. This sequence was found in a human donor with ulcerative colitis or Crohn's disease, or a healthy co-twin of an affected twin (not recorded which). CDR3 residues: CSPRSVMAGIHNEQFF.